This T cell receptor beta chain was captured by sequencing in a study of T-cell reconstitution after alpha-beta-depleted transplantation in children. This CDR3 is 14 amino acids long. Germline CDR1 reads MNHEY; CDR2 reads SVGEGT. J was trimmed by 5 bases and V by 6 bases; bases with no gene match: 6. Researchers prepared the TCRbeta library using unique molecular identifiers, the study reports. TCRdb re-derived calls from the PCR reads in MiXCR, one entry per CDR3 protein. The data show around 370,000 distinct CDR3 sequences, with under 13% seen just once and around 2.5% held by the top ten. This sequence originates from a human donor who donated a stem cell graft to a child with acute lymphoblastic leukemia. The chain combines TRBV6-2 or TRBV6-3 with TRBJ2-2, with 7 bases aligning to TRBD2. Sequenced material: PBMCs from the stem cell graft donor, taken from the stem cell graft. The CDR3 DNA sequence: TGTGCCAGCAGCAGGACTAGTAGGACCGGGGAGCTGTTTTTT. Amino acid sequence: CASSRTSRTGELFF.